Below, 5 T cell receptor beta chains from the same sample are listed, as sequenced in a study of blood T cells in healthy people across ages. For the second PCR, which ran for about 6 to 12 cycles, a sample-barcoded 5' primer and a J-beta primer mix were used. TCRdb used MiXCR to reprocess the 5' RACE reads, holding one entry per CDR3 protein. The table lists 660,000 or so distinct CDR3 sequences, 58% of them singletons. The sample taken for sequencing was blood. All receptors come from a man in his sixties in good health.

Only a few counts were recorded for this clonotype. The chain uses TRBV12-3 or TRBV12-4 and TRBJ2-7; TRBD1 agrees at 8 bases. Trimming cost V 3 bases and J 6 bases; bases outside gene matches: 4. The CDR3 sequence is 13 residues long. For the CDR3, the DNA is TGTGCCAGCAGTTTCCAGGGGGCCGGCGAGCAGTACTTC. Encoded protein: CASSFQGAGEQYF.

The chain combines TRBV5-6 with TRBJ2-7; D gene unclear. CDR1 is SGHDT, CDR2 YYEEEE, per germline. Trimming stripped 1 base from V and 3 bases from J, with 14 bases between. The CDR3 runs 15 residues. The CDR3 spells CASSLFSSILYEQYF. CDR3 nucleotides: TGTGCCAGCAGCTTGTTTTCATCAATACTCTACGAGCAGTACTTC.

This chain links TRBV14 with TRBJ1-2; D perhaps matches TRBD1 (6 bases). Looked up from germline, CDR1 is SGHDN and CDR2 is FVKESK. V lost 2 bases to trimming and J lost 8 bases, with 15 bases between them. The CDR3 sequence is 14 residues long. CDR3: CASSQHPGVGGYTF. The CDR3 DNA follows: TGTGCCAGCAGCCAACACCCAGGGGTAGGCGGCTACACCTTC.

This clonotype was observed a handful of times. The chain employs TRBV7-9 and TRBJ2-5; tentatively, D is TRBD1 or TRBD2 (5 bases each). V was trimmed by 4 bases and J by 11 bases, leaving 20 bases between them. Germline V gives CDR1 SEHNR, CDR2 FQNEAQ (reference sequence). The CDR3 is made up of 14 amino acids. CDR3 residues: CASSSNPGRVKQYF. The CDR3 bases are TGTGCCAGCAGCTCAAACCCGGGACGAGTAAAGCAGTACTTC.

This chain connects TRBV7-2 to TRBJ1-2; 9 bases map to TRBD1. The CDR3 is made up of 16 amino acids. Germline CDR1 SGHTA, CDR2 FQGNSA. J was trimmed by 4 bases and V by 5 bases; bases with no gene match: 11. In DNA, the CDR3 is TGTGCCAGCAGCCCTGTAGTTACACAGGGGGCCTATGGCTACACCTTC. It is translated as CASSPVVTQGAYGYTF.